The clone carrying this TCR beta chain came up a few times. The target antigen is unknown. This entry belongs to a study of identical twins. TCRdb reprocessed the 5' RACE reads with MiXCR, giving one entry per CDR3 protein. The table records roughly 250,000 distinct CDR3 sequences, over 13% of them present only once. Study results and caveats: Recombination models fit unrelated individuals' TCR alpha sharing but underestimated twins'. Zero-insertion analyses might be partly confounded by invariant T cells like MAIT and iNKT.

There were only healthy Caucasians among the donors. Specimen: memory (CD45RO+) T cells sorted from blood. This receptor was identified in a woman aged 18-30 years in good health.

The CDR3 here is CAISESLQVDEQFF. CDR3 in DNA: TGTGCCATCAGTGAGTCGTTGCAGGTTGATGAGCAGTTCTTC. The chain links TRBV10-3 to TRBJ2-1; D gene ambiguous. CDR1 and CDR2 from the germline V gene are ENHRY and SYGVKD. With 0 bases removed from V and 8 bases from J, the gap between germline ends came to 11 bases. The CDR3 has 14 amino acids.